This is a list of T cell receptor beta chains from one sample in a study of blood T cells in healthy people across ages. TCRdb reprocessed the 5' RACE reads with MiXCR, giving one entry per CDR3 protein. This table has about 760,000 distinct CDR3 sequences, more than 55% appearing once. Sequencing was performed on blood. These receptor sequences come from a man aged 40-49 years in good health. The CDR3 runs from the conserved cysteine through the conserved F or W. Fields, in order: CDR3 protein, CDR3 DNA, J gene, D gene, clone size, V gene. A D gene is named only where the DNA matches it firmly. The size entry is marked missing in some rows and otherwise reads once, few, many or a size class.

CDR3aa: CASSVAGGRTDTQYF
CDR3nt: TGTGCCAGCAGCGTAGCGGGAGGTCGAACAGATACGCAGTATTTT
j_gene: TRBJ2-3
d_gene: TRBD2
abundance: few
v_gene: TRBV9

CDR3aa: CASSPQGEISYEQYF
CDR3nt: TGTGCCAGCAGCCCACAGGGGGAAATCTCCTACGAGCAGTACTTC
j_gene: TRBJ2-7
d_gene: TRBD1
abundance: .
v_gene: TRBV6-5

CDR3aa: CATEGEYSKNIQYF
CDR3nt: TGTGCCACCGAGGGGGAGTATTCCAAAAACATTCAGTACTTC
j_gene: TRBJ2-4
d_gene: .
abundance: .
v_gene: TRBV15

CDR3aa: CASSFGGSRGRTEAFF
CDR3nt: TGTGCCAGCAGCTTCGGCGGTTCGAGGGGGCGGACTGAAGCTTTCTTT
j_gene: TRBJ1-1
d_gene: TRBD1
abundance: once
v_gene: TRBV7-9

CDR3aa: CASSLATGTGFTEAFF
CDR3nt: TGCGCCAGCAGCTTGGCAACCGGGACAGGGTTCACTGAAGCTTTCTTT
j_gene: TRBJ1-1
d_gene: TRBD1
abundance: once
v_gene: TRBV5-1

CDR3aa: CASSYVGAFYEQYF
CDR3nt: TGTGCCAGCAGTTACGTAGGGGCCTTTTACGAGCAGTACTTC
j_gene: TRBJ2-7
d_gene: .
abundance: .
v_gene: TRBV6-2/TRBV6-3

CDR3aa: CASSFRGLKVYEQYF
CDR3nt: TGTGCCAGCAGTTTCCGGGGCCTGAAGGTCTACGAGCAGTACTTC
j_gene: TRBJ2-7
d_gene: .
abundance: .
v_gene: TRBV6-2/TRBV6-3

CDR3aa: CSVGGDEQYF
CDR3nt: TGCAGCGTTGGTGGAGACGAGCAGTACTTC
j_gene: TRBJ2-7
d_gene: .
abundance: many
v_gene: TRBV29-1

CDR3aa: CAIKLGGELFF
CDR3nt: TGTGCCATCAAGTTGGGCGGGGAGCTGTTTTTT
j_gene: TRBJ2-2
d_gene: .
abundance: .
v_gene: TRBV10-3

CDR3aa: CASNTGTGTKETQYF
CDR3nt: TGTGCCAGCAATACCGGGACAGGGACCAAAGAGACCCAGTACTTC
j_gene: TRBJ2-5
d_gene: TRBD1
abundance: few
v_gene: TRBV2

CDR3aa: CASSDAGTGRGDPRLYTF
CDR3nt: TGTGCCAGCAGCGATGCCGGGACAGGGCGTGGGGACCCAAGACTCTACACCTTC
j_gene: TRBJ1-2
d_gene: TRBD1
abundance: .
v_gene: TRBV7-9

CDR3aa: CSAGSGETDTQYF
CDR3nt: TGCAGCGCGGGATCAGGGGAGACAGATACGCAGTATTTT
j_gene: TRBJ2-3
d_gene: .
abundance: .
v_gene: TRBV29-1

CDR3aa: CATSFPAGGGSTDTQYF
CDR3nt: TGTGCCACCAGCTTTCCAGCGGGAGGAGGGAGCACAGATACGCAGTATTTT
j_gene: TRBJ2-3
d_gene: TRBD2
abundance: .
v_gene: TRBV15

CDR3aa: CSVCGGDEPRTDTQYF
CDR3nt: TGCAGCGTTTGCGGGGGGGACGAGCCTCGTACAGATACGCAGTATTTT
j_gene: TRBJ2-3
d_gene: TRBD2
abundance: .
v_gene: TRBV29-1

CDR3aa: CASSFRTSGGETQYF
CDR3nt: TGTGCCAGCAGCTTTAGGACATCCGGTGGGGAGACCCAGTACTTC
j_gene: TRBJ2-5
d_gene: .
abundance: .
v_gene: TRBV7-2

CDR3aa: CASSLQGKGYNEQYF
CDR3nt: TGTGCCAGCAGCCTCCAGGGGAAGGGGTACAATGAGCAGTACTTC
j_gene: TRBJ2-5
d_gene: .
abundance: .
v_gene: TRBV3-1